The 24 T cell receptor beta chains listed next were all sequenced from one sample in a study of OX40 agonist ivuxolimab in advanced cancers. Clones were sequenced by immunoSEQ multiplex PCR, and TCRdb holds only the in-frame ones, with some missing. The sample comprises tens of thousands of clones, over 75% of which are singletons, and 18% rests with the top ten. Sample: CD4+ or CD8+ T cells sorted from blood, taken in a trial of the OX40 agonist ivuxolimab. Source of these receptors: an adult with an advanced solid tumor such as melanoma, head and neck, liver or kidney cancer.

This clone was counted at least ten times. The rearrangement links TRBV7-9 to TRBJ2-7; TRBD1 might be the D (5 bases). The length of the CDR3 is 14 residues. CDR1 SEHNR and CDR2 FQNEAQ come from the germline V gene (reference sequence). With 1 base removed from V and 3 bases from J, the gap between germline ends came to 10 bases. CDR3 sequence reads: CASSLVQGNYEQYF. The CDR3 bases are TGTGCCAGCAGCTTAGTGCAGGGAAACTACGAGCAGTACTTC.

V is TRBV10-3 and J is TRBJ2-7; tentative D call: TRBD2 (5 bases). The CDR3 totals 20 residues. The germline V gene encodes CDR1 ENHRY and CDR2 SYGVKD. V lost 1 base and J lost 4, with 29 bases in between. The DNA for the CDR3 is TGTGCCATCAGTGAGTTGGAAGGCACAGTGCGGGCCACGCTCGGATACGAGCAGTACTTC. Its protein product is CAISELEGTVRATLGYEQYF.

The rearrangement links TRBV4-2 to TRBJ2-6, with TRBD1 as a possible D gene (5 bases). From germline, CDR1 is LGHNA and CDR2 YNFKEQ. The CDR3 spans 16 residues. V shed 1 base and J shed 0 bases, with 7 bases lying between them. The CDR3 DNA follows: TGTGCCAGCAGCCAAGGGACATCCTCTGGGGCCAACGTCCTGACTTTC. Translating it yields CASSQGTSSGANVLTF.

The chain uses TRBV19 and TRBJ1-5; D perhaps matches TRBD1 (5 bases). The CDR3 runs 14 residues. Germline V gene data show CDR1 as LNHDA and CDR2 as SQIVND (reference sequence). V lost 7 bases, J lost 8 bases, and 18 bases lay in between. The CDR3 protein is CASIPAGLGEPQHF. Here the CDR3 DNA reads TGTGCCAGTATCCCGGCAGGGCTGGGGGAGCCCCAGCATTTT. The entire variable domain, with the rest obtained from reference TRBV19 and TRBJ1-5, is as follows: DGGITQSPKYLFRKEGQNVTLSCEQNLNHDAMYWYRQDPGQGLRLIYYSQIVNDFQKGDIAEGYSVSREKKESFPLTVTSAQKNPTAFYLCASIPAGLGEPQHFGDGTRLSIL.

The chain combines TRBV28 with TRBJ1-1, with 9 bases aligning to TRBD1. The germline gives CDR1 MDHEN, CDR2 SYDVKM. The V and J ends lost 6 bases and 2 bases, in that order; junction bases with no gene match: 7. The CDR3 has 15 residues. The CDR3 loop is CASRPTGQGNTEAFF. The CDR3 DNA reads TGTGCCAGCAGACCCACGGGACAGGGTAACACTGAAGCTTTCTTT.

The CDR3 protein is CASSELPFEKLFF. The CDR3 bases are TGTGCCAGCAGTGAACTCCCCTTTGAAAAACTGTTTTTT. This chain uses TRBV6-1 with TRBJ1-4; no definite D call. The CDR3 spans 13 residues. Trimming stripped 2 bases from V and 7 bases from J, with 8 bases between. Looked up from germline, CDR1 is MNHNS and CDR2 is SASEGT.

The chain employs TRBV11-1 and TRBJ2-1; 8 bases are a match to TRBD1. The CDR3 extends over 13 amino acids. With 3 bases clipped from V and 9 bases from J, the junction kept 4 bases outside the gene matches. In germline, CDR1 is SGHAT, CDR2 FQDESV (reference sequence). This CDR3 is CASSFDRGPEQFF. The CDR3 DNA reads as TGTGCCAGCAGCTTCGACAGGGGCCCTGAGCAGTTCTTC. The complete variable domain, with remaining parts taken from reference TRBV11-1 and TRBJ2-1, reads EAEVAQSPRYKITEKSQAVAFWCDPISGHATLYWYRQILGQGPELLVQFQDESVVDDSQLPKDRFSAERLKGVDSTLKIQPAELGDSAMYLCASSFDRGPEQFFGPGTRLTVL.

In nucleotides, the CDR3 is TGTGCCAGCACCACCCGGGACAGCCGAGACGAGCAGTACTTC. Translation: CASTTRDSRDEQYF. V usage is TRBV6-5 and J usage is TRBJ2-5; TRBD1 aligns across 7 bases. The J call may be mistaken, given a closer DNA end match to TRBJ2-7. The CDR3 covers 14 residues. Germline assignment: CDR1 MNHEY and CDR2 SVGAGI.

The chain combines TRBV4-3 with TRBJ1-2, with a weak D call TRBD1 (5 bases). With 3 bases removed from V and 0 bases from J, the gap between germline ends came to 11 bases. Germline CDR1 LGHNA, CDR2 YSLEER. The CDR3 sequence is 15 residues long. As DNA, the CDR3 is TGCGCCAGCAGCCAGGGGGACGGAACTAACTATGGCTACACCTTC. Translating it yields CASSQGDGTNYGYTF.

The chain recombines TRBV4-3 with TRBJ2-1, with D maybe TRBD2 (5 bases). CDR1 is LGHNA, CDR2 YSLEER, per germline. The V end lost 1 base, the J end lost 6 bases, and 10 bases lay between the germline ends. The CDR3 sequence is 14 residues long. CDR3 nucleotide sequence: TGCGCCAGCAGCCAAGTTTCACTAGTCAATGAGCAGTTCTTC. Translating gives CASSQVSLVNEQFF.

The genes are TRBV4-3 and TRBJ2-1; possible D gene TRBD2, 6 bases. Germline CDR1 is LGHNA and CDR2 is YSLEER. The CDR3 is 16 residues long. Trimming removed 0 bases at V and 3 bases at J, with 12 bases between. The CDR3 sequence: CASSQDQKTSYNEQFF. Here the CDR3 DNA reads TGCGCCAGCAGCCAAGATCAAAAGACTAGCTACAATGAGCAGTTCTTC.

The CDR3 protein is CASSFPPTLAGGSNEQFF. CDR3 DNA sequence: TGTGCCAGCAGTTTTCCCCCAACCCTAGCGGGAGGTAGCAATGAGCAGTTCTTC. The chain is built from TRBV28 and TRBJ2-1, with 11 bases that match TRBD2. Germline V gene lookup returns CDR1 MDHEN and CDR2 SYDVKM. The CDR3 is 18 residues long. V lost 3 bases to trimming and J lost 6 bases; unmatched junction nucleotides: 13.

The chain employs TRBV28 and TRBJ1-1; D gene uncertain. This CDR3 has 14 residues. V was shortened by 6 bases and J by 0 bases, with 11 bases between the two germline ends. Germline V CDR1 and CDR2: MDHEN, SYDVKM. The CDR3 DNA sequence: TGTGCCAGCAGCCTAACAGATATGAACACTGAAGCTTTCTTT. This codes for CASSLTDMNTEAFF. Drawing the rest from reference TRBV28 and TRBJ1-1, the complete variable domain is DVKVTQSSRYLVKRTGEKVFLECVQDMDHENMFWYRQDPGLGLRLIYFSYDVKMKEKGDIPEGYSVSREKKERFSLILESASTNQTSMYLCASSLTDMNTEAFFGQGTRLTVV.

The chain combines TRBV2 with TRBJ1-1, with unresolved D. The CDR3 covers 12 residues. Trimming stripped 3 bases from V and 11 bases from J, with 13 bases between. The V gene's germline CDR1 is SNHLY and CDR2 FYNNEI. CDR3 in DNA: TGTGCCAGCAGTGAGATGATGACTTGGGCTTTCTTT. Protein sequence: CASSEMMTWAFF.

As for this clone: The identical CDR3 is also encoded by other nucleotide sequences in the sample. V and J are TRBV28 and TRBJ1-1; tentative D call: TRBD1 (5 bases). There are 13 residues in the CDR3. The germline V and J ends were trimmed by 5 bases and 1 base, with 8 bases remaining between them. Germline loops: CDR1 MDHEN, CDR2 SYDVKM. CDR3 in DNA: TGTGCCAGCAGTCTGGGACGGAACACTGAAGCTTTCTTT. It is translated as CASSLGRNTEAFF.

This chain uses TRBV9 with TRBJ2-1; 8 bases fit TRBD2. Losses at the gene ends were 4 bases for V and 5 bases for J; bases not matched to a gene: 5. The CDR3 runs 14 residues. CDR1 SGDLS and CDR2 YYNGEE come from the germline V gene. The CDR3 coding sequence is TGTGCCAGCAGCCTTAGCGGGGCCAACAATGAGCAGTTCTTC. It codes for CASSLSGANNEQFF.

The CDR3 spells CASRYRGSHYGYTF. CDR3 nucleotides: TGTGCCAGCAGGTACAGGGGCTCGCACTATGGCTACACCTTC. The V call is TRBV6-5, the J call TRBJ1-2; 7 bases are a match to TRBD1. The germline gives CDR1 MNHEY, CDR2 SVGAGI. V was pared by 6 bases and J by 3 bases, with 7 bases of the junction left unmatched. The CDR3 totals 14 residues.

The chain employs TRBV11-2 and TRBJ2-3, with TRBD2 matching 9 bases. After removal of 5 bases from V and 0 bases from J, the junction contained 9 bases not matched to a gene. Germline-derived CDR1 and CDR2 are SGHAT and FQNNGV. CDR3 length: 17 residues. CDR3 nucleotides: TGTGCCAGCAGCGATGCCGGGACTAGCTTTAGCACAGATACGCAGTATTTT. This codes for CASSDAGTSFSTDTQYF.

The V call is TRBV28, the J call TRBJ1-5, with 8 bases matching TRBD1. V lost 6 bases and J lost 2; bases outside the gene matches: 9. Germline V gives CDR1 MDHEN, CDR2 SYDVKM. The CDR3 consists of 16 residues. CDR3 bases: TGTGCCAGCAGGATACCGACAGGGGCCCGCAATCAGCCCCAGCATTTT. Translating it yields CASRIPTGARNQPQHF.

The CDR3, as DNA: TGCAGCGTTGAAGATCAGACTGAGACGGTGGTTCAGGCCCAGTACTTC. Encoded protein: CSVEDQTETVVQAQYF. The chain links TRBV29-1 to TRBJ2-5; D not resolved. Trimming took off 0 bases at V and 9 bases at J, with 23 bases between the two ends. This CDR3 is 16 amino acids long. Per the germline V gene, CDR1 is SQVTM and CDR2 is ANQGSEA.

This chain uses TRBV11-3 with TRBJ2-7, with D possibly being TRBD1 (6 bases). Trimming took 2 bases from V and 8 from J, leaving 25 bases between them. Germline lookup yields CDR1 SGHNT and CDR2 YENEEA. The CDR3 has 17 residues. CDR3 sequence (DNA): TGTGCCAGCAGCTTACCAACATCGGGACATGTGGATCTAAAGCAGTACTTC. Translation: CASSLPTSGHVDLKQYF. The variable domain in full, with the rest retrieved from reference TRBV11-3 and TRBJ2-7, is EAGVVQSPRYKIIEKKQPVAFWCNPISGHNTLYWYLQNLGQGPELLIRYENEEAVDDSQLPKDRFSAERLKGVDSTLKIQPAELGDSAVYLCASSLPTSGHVDLKQYFGPGTRLTVT.

This CDR3 reads CASSPQPDNTGELFF. Here the CDR3 DNA reads TGTGCCAGCAGCCCCCAACCCGACAACACCGGGGAGCTGTTTTTT. V is TRBV7-3 and J is TRBJ2-2; the D is unclear. The CDR3 has 15 residues. In germline, CDR1 is SGHTA, CDR2 FQGTGA. V lost 5 bases to trimming and J lost 2 bases, with 12 bases between them.

The chain couples TRBV4-1 to TRBJ2-1, with TRBD2 identical over 7 bases. Germline V lookup: CDR1 MGHRA, CDR2 YSYEKL. The CDR3 is 15 residues long. The V gene end was trimmed by 3 bases and the J gene end by 3 bases; junction bases not matched to a gene: 5. The CDR3 protein is CASSQAGTNYNEQFF. The CDR3 bases are TGCGCCAGCAGCCAGGCCGGGACTAACTACAATGAGCAGTTCTTC.

The chain links TRBV19 to TRBJ2-7, with TRBD2 matching 9 bases. The V gene's germline CDR1 is LNHDA and CDR2 SQIVND (reference sequence). V lost 3 bases to trimming and J lost 4 bases; unmatched junction nucleotides: 13. The CDR3 contains 17 residues. The CDR3, as DNA: TGTGCCAGTAGTATGTATCGTGGCGGCGGGAGGGAGTACGAGCAGTACTTC. Its protein is CASSMYRGGGREYEQYF. The full variable domain, completed using reference TRBV19 and TRBJ2-7, is DGGITQSPKYLFRKEGQNVTLSCEQNLNHDAMYWYRQDPGQGLRLIYYSQIVNDFQKGDIAEGYSVSREKKESFPLTVTSAQKNPTAFYLCASSMYRGGGREYEQYFGPGTRLTVT.